The clone carrying this T cell receptor beta chain was detected ten times or more. What it binds is unknown. Researchers tagged individual cDNA molecules with unique molecular identifiers. Each CDR3 protein gets one entry after TCRdb re-called the 5' RACE reads with MiXCR. Found here are some 32,000 distinct CDR3 sequences, roughly 7% of them singletons; the top ten hold about a third. The sample comes from a study of early T cells in non-severe SARS-CoV-2 infection. The CDR3 contains 12 residues. Trimming took 6 bases from V and 7 from J, leaving 11 bases between them. Germline lookup yields CDR1 MNHEY and CDR2 SVGEGT. Study results and caveats: VDJdb-based matching was biased toward anti-spike CD8 responses and missed private and CD4 specificities.

The TCR originated in an adult who was a healthcare worker with PCR-confirmed SARS-CoV-2 infection or an uninfected control (not recorded which). The sample comprised whole blood. The V gene is TRBV6-2 or TRBV6-3, the J gene TRBJ2-3; D remains ambiguous. The CDR3: CASSSDLYTQYF. The CDR3 region has the DNA TGTGCCAGCAGCTCCGACCTATATACGCAGTATTTT.